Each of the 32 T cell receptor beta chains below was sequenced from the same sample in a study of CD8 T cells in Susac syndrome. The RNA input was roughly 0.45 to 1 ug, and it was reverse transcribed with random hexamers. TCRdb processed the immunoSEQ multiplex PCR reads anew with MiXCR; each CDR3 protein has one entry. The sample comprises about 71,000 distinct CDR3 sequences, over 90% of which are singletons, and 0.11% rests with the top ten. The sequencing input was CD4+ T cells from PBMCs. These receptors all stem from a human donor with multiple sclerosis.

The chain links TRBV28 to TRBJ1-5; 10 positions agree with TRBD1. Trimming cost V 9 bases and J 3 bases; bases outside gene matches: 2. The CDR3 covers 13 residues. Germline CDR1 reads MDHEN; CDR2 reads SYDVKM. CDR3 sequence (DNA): TGTGCCAGTCGACAGGGGGCCAATCAGCCCCAGCATTTT. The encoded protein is CASRQGANQPQHF.

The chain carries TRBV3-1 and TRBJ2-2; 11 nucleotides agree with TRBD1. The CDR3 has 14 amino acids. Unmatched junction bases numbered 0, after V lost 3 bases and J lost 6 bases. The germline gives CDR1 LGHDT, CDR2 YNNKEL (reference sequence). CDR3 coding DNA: TGTGCCAGCAGCCAGGGACAGGGGGCCGGGGAGCTGTTTTTT. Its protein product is CASSQGQGAGELFF.

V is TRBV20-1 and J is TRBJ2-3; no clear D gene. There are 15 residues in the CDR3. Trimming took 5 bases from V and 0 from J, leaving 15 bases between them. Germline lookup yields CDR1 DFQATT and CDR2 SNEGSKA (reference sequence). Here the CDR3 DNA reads TGCAGTGCTCCTAGACCGCAAACTAGCACAGATACGCAGTATTTT. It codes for CSAPRPQTSTDTQYF.

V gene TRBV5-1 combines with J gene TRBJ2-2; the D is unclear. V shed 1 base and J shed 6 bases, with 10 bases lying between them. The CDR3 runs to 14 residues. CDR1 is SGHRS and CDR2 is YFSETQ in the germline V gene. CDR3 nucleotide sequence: TGCGCCAGCAGCTTGTATAAGGAAGCCGGGGAGCTGTTTTTT. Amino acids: CASSLYKEAGELFF.

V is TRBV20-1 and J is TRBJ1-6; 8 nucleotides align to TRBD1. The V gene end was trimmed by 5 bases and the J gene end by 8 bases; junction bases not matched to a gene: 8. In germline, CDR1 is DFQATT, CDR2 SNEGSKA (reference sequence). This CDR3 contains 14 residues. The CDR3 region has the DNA TGCAGTGCTCCCGCGTCCAGGGGGCATTCACCCCTCCACTTT. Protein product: CSAPASRGHSPLHF.

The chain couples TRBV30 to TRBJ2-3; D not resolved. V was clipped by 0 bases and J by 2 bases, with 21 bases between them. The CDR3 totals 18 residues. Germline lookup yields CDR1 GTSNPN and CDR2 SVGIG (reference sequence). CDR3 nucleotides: TGTGCCTGGAGTGTACTGAGGAACTTCGAATTAAACACAGATACGCAGTATTTT. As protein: CAWSVLRNFELNTDTQYF.

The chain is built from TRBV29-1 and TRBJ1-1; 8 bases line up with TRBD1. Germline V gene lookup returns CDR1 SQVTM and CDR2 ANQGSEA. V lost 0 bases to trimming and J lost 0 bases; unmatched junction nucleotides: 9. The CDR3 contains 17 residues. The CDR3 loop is CSVEDLRDRRVNTEAFF. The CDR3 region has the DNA TGCAGCGTTGAAGATCTAAGGGACAGGCGTGTGAACACTGAAGCTTTCTTT.

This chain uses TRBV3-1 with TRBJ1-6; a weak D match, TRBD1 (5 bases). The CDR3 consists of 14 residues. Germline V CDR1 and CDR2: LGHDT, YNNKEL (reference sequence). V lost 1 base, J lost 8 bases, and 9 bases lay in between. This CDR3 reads CASSQGTLDSPLHF. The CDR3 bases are TGTGCCAGCAGCCAAGGGACACTGGATTCACCCCTCCACTTT. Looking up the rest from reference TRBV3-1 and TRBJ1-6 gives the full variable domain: DTAVSQTPKYLVTQMGNDKSIKCEQNLGHDTMYWYKQDSKKFLKIMFSYNNKELIINETVPNRFSPKSPDKAHLNLHINSLELGDSAVYFCASSQGTLDSPLHFGNGTRLTVT.

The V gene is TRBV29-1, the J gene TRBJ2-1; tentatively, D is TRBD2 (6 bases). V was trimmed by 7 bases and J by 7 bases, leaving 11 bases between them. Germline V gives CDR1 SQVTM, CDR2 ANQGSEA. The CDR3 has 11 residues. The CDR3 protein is CSDGTFNEQFF. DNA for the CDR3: TGCAGCGATGGGACTTTTAATGAGCAGTTCTTC.

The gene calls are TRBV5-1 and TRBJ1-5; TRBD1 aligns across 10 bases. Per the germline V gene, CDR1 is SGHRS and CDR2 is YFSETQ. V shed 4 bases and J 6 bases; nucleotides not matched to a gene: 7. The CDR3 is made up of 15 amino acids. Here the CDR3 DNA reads TGCGCCAGCAGCCCCGGGACAGGGGAAGGTCAGCCCCAGCATTTT. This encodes CASSPGTGEGQPQHF.

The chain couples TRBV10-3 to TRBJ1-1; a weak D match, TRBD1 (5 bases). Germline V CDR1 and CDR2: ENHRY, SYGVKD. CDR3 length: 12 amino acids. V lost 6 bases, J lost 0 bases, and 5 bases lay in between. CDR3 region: CAIRGLNTEAFF. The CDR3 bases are TGTGCCATCAGGGGGCTGAACACTGAAGCTTTCTTT.

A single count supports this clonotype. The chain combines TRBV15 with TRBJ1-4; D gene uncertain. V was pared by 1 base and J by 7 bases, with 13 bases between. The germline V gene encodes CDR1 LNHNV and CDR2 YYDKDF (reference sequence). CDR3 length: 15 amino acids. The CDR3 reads CATSRGISGPEKLFF. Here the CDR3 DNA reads TGTGCCACCAGCAGAGGAATTTCCGGTCCTGAAAAACTGTTTTTT.

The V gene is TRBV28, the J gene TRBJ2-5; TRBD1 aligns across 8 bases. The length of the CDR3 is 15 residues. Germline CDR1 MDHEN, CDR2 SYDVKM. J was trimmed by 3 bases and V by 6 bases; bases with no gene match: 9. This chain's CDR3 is CASSKSSQGEETQYF. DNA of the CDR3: TGTGCCAGCAGCAAATCCTCACAGGGGGAAGAGACCCAGTACTTC.

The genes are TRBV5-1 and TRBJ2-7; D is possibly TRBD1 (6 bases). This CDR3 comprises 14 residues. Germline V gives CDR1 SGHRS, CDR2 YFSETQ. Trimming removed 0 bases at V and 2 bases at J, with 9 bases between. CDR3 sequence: CASSLGQAAYEQYF. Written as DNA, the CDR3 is TGCGCCAGCAGCTTGGGACAGGCGGCCTACGAGCAGTACTTC.

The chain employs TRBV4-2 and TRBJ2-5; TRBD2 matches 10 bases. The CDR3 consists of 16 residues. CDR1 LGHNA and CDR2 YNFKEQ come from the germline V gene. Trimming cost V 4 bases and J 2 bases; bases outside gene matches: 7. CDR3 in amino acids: CASSLRAGGLQETQYF. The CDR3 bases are TGTGCCAGCAGCCTCCGAGCGGGGGGGCTACAAGAGACCCAGTACTTC.

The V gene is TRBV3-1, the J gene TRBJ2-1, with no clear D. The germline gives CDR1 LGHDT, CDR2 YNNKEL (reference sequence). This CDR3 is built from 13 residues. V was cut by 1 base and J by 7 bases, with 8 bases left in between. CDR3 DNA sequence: TGTGCCAGCAGCCAAGTAATATCGAATGAGCAGTTCTTC. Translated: CASSQVISNEQFF.

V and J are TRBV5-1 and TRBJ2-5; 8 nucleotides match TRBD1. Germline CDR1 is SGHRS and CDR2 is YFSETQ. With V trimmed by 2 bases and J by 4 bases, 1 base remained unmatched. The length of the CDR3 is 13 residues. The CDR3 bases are TGCGCCAGCAGCTTCGGACAGGGAGAGACCCAGTACTTC. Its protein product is CASSFGQGETQYF.

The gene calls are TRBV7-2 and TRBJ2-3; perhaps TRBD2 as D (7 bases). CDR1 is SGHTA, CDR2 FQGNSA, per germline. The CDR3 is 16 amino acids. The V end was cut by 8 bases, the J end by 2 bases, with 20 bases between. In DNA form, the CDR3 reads TGTGCCAGCCGCTATATGCGGGGGCCTATCACAGATACGCAGTATTTT. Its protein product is CASRYMRGPITDTQYF.

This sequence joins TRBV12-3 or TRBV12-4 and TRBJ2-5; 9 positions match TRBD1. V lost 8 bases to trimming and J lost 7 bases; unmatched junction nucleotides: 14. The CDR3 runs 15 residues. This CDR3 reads CASRPPGQGFATQYF. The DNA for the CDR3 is TGTGCCAGCCGACCCCCGGGACAGGGATTTGCGACCCAGTACTTC.

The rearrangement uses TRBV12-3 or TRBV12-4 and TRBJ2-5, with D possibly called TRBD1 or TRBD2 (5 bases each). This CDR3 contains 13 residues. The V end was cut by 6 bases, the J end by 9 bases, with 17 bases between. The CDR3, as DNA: TGTGCCAGCAGCTTGACAGAACCGGGGCCCCAGTACTTC. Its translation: CASSLTEPGPQYF.

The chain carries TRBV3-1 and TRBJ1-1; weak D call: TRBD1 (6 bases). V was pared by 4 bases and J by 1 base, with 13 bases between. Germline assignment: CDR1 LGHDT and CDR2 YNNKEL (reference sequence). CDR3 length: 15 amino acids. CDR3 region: CASSPLDRPNTEAFF. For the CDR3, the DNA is TGTGCCAGCAGCCCACTGGACAGACCGAACACTGAAGCTTTCTTT.

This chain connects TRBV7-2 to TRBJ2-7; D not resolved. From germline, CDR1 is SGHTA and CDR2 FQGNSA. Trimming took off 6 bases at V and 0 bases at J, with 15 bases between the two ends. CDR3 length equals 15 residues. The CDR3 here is CASRLGVTTSYEQYF. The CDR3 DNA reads TGTGCCAGCAGACTTGGGGTTACGACCTCCTACGAGCAGTACTTC.

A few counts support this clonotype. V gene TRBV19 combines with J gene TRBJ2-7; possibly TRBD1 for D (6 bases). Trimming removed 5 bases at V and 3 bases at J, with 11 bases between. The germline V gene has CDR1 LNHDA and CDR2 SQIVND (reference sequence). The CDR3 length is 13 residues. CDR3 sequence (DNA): TGTGCCAGTAGTCCTGGACAGAGCTACGAGCAGTACTTC. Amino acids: CASSPGQSYEQYF.

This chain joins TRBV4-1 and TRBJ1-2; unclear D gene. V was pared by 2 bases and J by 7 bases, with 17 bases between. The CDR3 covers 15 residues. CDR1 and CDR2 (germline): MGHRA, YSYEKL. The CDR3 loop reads CASSQPTGRWLGYTF. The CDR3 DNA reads TGCGCCAGCAGCCAACCGACGGGGAGGTGGCTTGGCTACACCTTC.

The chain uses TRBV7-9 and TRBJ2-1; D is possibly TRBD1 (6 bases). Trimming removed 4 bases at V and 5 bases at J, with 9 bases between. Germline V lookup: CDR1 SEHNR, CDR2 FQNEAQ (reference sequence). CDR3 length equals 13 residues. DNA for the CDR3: TGTGCCAGCAGCTCAGGGGCCAACAATGAGCAGTTCTTC. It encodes CASSSGANNEQFF.

The CDR3: CASSLADGTVSTEAFF. As DNA, the CDR3 is TGTGCCAGCAGCTTAGCGGACGGGACAGTGAGCACTGAAGCTTTCTTT. The V call is TRBV7-9, the J call TRBJ1-1; 7 bases fit TRBD1. This CDR3 is 16 amino acids long. Unmatched junction bases numbered 8, after V lost 0 bases and J lost 4 bases. Per the germline V gene, CDR1 is SEHNR and CDR2 is FQNEAQ (reference sequence).

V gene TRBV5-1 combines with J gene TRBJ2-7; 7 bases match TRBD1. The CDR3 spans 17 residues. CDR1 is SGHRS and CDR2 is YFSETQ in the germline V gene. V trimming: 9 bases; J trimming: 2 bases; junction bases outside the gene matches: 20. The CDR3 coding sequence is TGCGCCACCTCCCCCAGCCACGGGACAGACAGCCCCTACGAGCAGTACTTC. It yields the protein CATSPSHGTDSPYEQYF.

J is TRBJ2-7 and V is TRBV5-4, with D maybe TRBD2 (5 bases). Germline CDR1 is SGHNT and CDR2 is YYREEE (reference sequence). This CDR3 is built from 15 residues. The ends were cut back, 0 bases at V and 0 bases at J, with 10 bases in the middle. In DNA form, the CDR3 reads TGTGCCAGCAGCTTGGGGCTAGCCTCCTCCTACGAGCAGTACTTC. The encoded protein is CASSLGLASSYEQYF.

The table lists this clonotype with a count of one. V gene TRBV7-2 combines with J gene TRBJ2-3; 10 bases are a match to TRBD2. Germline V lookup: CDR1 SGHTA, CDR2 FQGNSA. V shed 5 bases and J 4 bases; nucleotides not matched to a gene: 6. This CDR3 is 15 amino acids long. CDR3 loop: CASSPLAGLADTQYF. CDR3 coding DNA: TGTGCCAGCAGCCCACTAGCGGGGTTGGCAGATACGCAGTATTTT.

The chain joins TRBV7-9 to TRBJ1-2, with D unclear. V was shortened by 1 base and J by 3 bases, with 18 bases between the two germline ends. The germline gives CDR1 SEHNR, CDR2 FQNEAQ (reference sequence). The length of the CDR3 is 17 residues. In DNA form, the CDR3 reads TGTGCCAGCAGCTTAGTTCTGGTACTTGACACCGACTATGGCTACACCTTC. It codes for CASSLVLVLDTDYGYTF. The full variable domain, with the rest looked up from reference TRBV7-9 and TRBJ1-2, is DTGVSQNPRHKITKRGQNVTFRCDPISEHNRLYWYRQTLGQGPEFLTYFQNEAQLEKSRLLSDRFSAERPKGSFSTLEIQRTEQGDSAMYLCASSLVLVLDTDYGYTFGSGTRLTVV.

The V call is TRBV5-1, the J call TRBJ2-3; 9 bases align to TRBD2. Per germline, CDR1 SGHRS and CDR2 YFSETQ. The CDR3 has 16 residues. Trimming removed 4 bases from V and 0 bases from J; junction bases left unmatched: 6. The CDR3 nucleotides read TGCGCCAGCAGCCAGAAGCGGGGGGCCAGCACAGATACGCAGTATTTT. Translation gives CASSQKRGASTDTQYF.

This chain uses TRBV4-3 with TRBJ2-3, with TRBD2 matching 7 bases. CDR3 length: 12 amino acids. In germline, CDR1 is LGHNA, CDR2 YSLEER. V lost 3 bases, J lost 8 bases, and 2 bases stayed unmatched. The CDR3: CASSQQRGTQYF. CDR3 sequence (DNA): TGCGCCAGCAGCCAGCAGCGGGGTACGCAGTATTTT.